These 18 T cell receptor beta chains were all obtained from the same sample, sequenced in a study of blood T cell repertoires in COVID-19. Produced via immunoSEQ multiplex PCR; TCRdb's table is partial and in-frame only. The sample includes 75,000 to 95,000 clones, approximately 70% of them seen just once. What was sequenced was peripheral blood. Source of these receptors: a woman aged 55 to 70 in a cohort sampled during active or convalescent COVID-19.

This clone was picked up one time. The chain has TRBV5-5 and TRBJ2-3; TRBD2 might be the D (6 bases). Germline CDR1 reads SGHKS; CDR2 reads YYEKEE (reference sequence). The CDR3 spans 15 residues. With 3 bases removed from V and 0 bases from J, the gap between germline ends came to 11 bases. The CDR3 protein is CASSSGEGSTDTQYF. As DNA, the CDR3 is TGTGCCAGCAGCTCGGGGGAAGGTAGCACAGATACGCAGTATTTT.

The rearrangement joins TRBV6-2 or TRBV6-3 to TRBJ1-1, with D hard to call. V lost 5 bases and J lost 1, with 17 bases in between. The CDR3 sequence is 16 residues long. Germline V gene data show CDR1 as MNHEY and CDR2 as SVGEGT. DNA for the CDR3: TGTGCCAGCAGTGACGTTAACACGGGAAGGAACACTGAAGCTTTCTTT. Translating gives CASSDVNTGRNTEAFF.

The chain recombines TRBV28 with TRBJ1-2; D is possibly TRBD1 (5 bases). The ends were cut back, 3 bases at V and 4 bases at J, with 15 bases in the middle. The germline V gene has CDR1 MDHEN and CDR2 SYDVKM. The CDR3 runs to 15 residues. The CDR3 coding sequence is TGTGCCAGCAGTTTCTTAGGGGTCCGTAGCTATGGCTACACCTTC. Amino acid sequence: CASSFLGVRSYGYTF.

The rearrangement joins TRBV9 to TRBJ1-1; possible D gene TRBD1, 6 bases. The germline V gene encodes CDR1 SGDLS and CDR2 YYNGEE. Trimming removed 7 bases at V and 8 bases at J, with 18 bases between. The CDR3 is made up of 13 amino acids. CDR3 sequence reads: CASSGTLKGEAFF. CDR3 nucleotide sequence: TGTGCCAGCTCCGGGACATTAAAAGGAGAAGCTTTCTTT.

The V call is TRBV4-3, the J call TRBJ2-1, with 9 bases that match TRBD2. Trimming at V came to 6 bases and at J to 4 bases, leaving 7 bases not matched to a gene. CDR1 is LGHNA and CDR2 is YSLEER in the germline V gene. CDR3 length: 15 residues. The CDR3 coding sequence is TGCGCCAGCAGGAGTCAGCGGGGGGATTACAATGAGCAGTTCTTC. It is translated as CASRSQRGDYNEQFF.

J is TRBJ2-7 and V is TRBV11-2; TRBD2 is a possible D gene (7 bases). Germline V lookup: CDR1 SGHAT, CDR2 FQNNGV. Trimming stripped 1 base from V and 6 bases from J, with 13 bases between. There are 14 residues in the CDR3. The CDR3, as DNA: TGTGCCAGCAGCTTAGGTGCGGGGGCCGGCGAGCAGTACTTC. Encoded protein: CASSLGAGAGEQYF.

V usage is TRBV4-1 and J usage is TRBJ2-2, with D possibly matching TRBD1 (6 bases). V was cut by 6 bases and J by 1 base, with 15 bases left in between. The CDR3 contains 16 residues. Per the germline V gene, CDR1 is MGHRA and CDR2 is YSYEKL. The CDR3 DNA reads as TGCGCCAGCAGGAACGGCGGACAGCGGAACACCGGGGAGCTGTTTTTT. Its protein is CASRNGGQRNTGELFF.

The chain recombines TRBV10-3 with TRBJ1-1; weak D call: TRBD1 (6 bases). The CDR3 totals 14 residues. Germline values: CDR1 ENHRY, CDR2 SYGVKD. Trimming shortened V by 4 bases and J by 3 bases, and 12 bases separated the two germline ends. Here the CDR3 DNA reads TGTGCCATCAGTGTCAGGGGCAGGGACACTGAAGCTTTCTTT. As protein: CAISVRGRDTEAFF.

The rearrangement uses TRBV3-1 (or the pseudogene TRBV3-2) and TRBJ1-2, with D perhaps matching TRBD1 (5 bases). Trimming left V 4 bases short and J 2 bases short, with 11 bases between. CDR3 length: 14 amino acids. The germline V gene encodes CDR1 LGHDT and CDR2 YNNKEL (reference sequence). CDR3 nucleotide sequence: TGTGCCAGCAGCCCTGCTAAGGGGAACTATGGCTACACCTTC. Its translation is CASSPAKGNYGYTF.

The genes are TRBV5-6 and TRBJ2-7; no definite D call. CDR3 size: 14 residues. The germline V and J ends were trimmed by 4 bases and 0 bases, with 11 bases remaining between them. CDR1 and CDR2 from the germline V gene are SGHDT and YYEEEE. The CDR3, as DNA: TGTGCCAGCAGCCGAACCCGCAGCTCCTACGAGCAGTACTTC. Its protein product is CASSRTRSSYEQYF.

This rearrangement joins TRBV6-5 to TRBJ1-2; TRBD1 matches at 9 bases. Germline V gene lookup returns CDR1 MNHEY and CDR2 SVGAGI. There are 12 residues in the CDR3. V lost 6 bases to trimming and J lost 7 bases; unmatched junction nucleotides: 3. This CDR3 reads CASRGTGTGYTF. The CDR3 nucleotides read TGTGCCAGCAGAGGGACAGGGACTGGCTACACCTTC.

CDR3 region: CASSQAGGGREKLFF. The CDR3 DNA reads TGTGCCAGCAGCCAAGCCGGGGGCGGGAGAGAAAAACTGTTTTTT. The chain couples TRBV3-1 (or the pseudogene TRBV3-2) to TRBJ1-4, with a tentative D call TRBD1 (6 bases). The CDR3 covers 15 residues. V was trimmed by 1 base and J by 8 bases, leaving 14 bases between them. The germline V gene has CDR1 LGHDT and CDR2 YNNKEL (reference sequence).

The rearrangement uses TRBV28 and TRBJ2-1; 12 bases are shared with TRBD2. The CDR3 is 15 amino acids. V trimming: 4 bases; J trimming: 7 bases; junction bases outside the gene matches: 5. Germline V gene data show CDR1 as MDHEN and CDR2 as SYDVKM. CDR3 in DNA: TGTGCCAGCAGTTCCCCTAGCGGGGGGGTAAATGAGCAGTTCTTC. Translated, it gives CASSSPSGGVNEQFF.

The chain joins TRBV5-1 to TRBJ2-2; D is unresolved. Between the trimmed V and J ends, which lost 0 bases and 5 bases, there was a span of 14 bases. The CDR3 runs to 16 residues. The germline V gene encodes CDR1 SGHRS and CDR2 YFSETQ. The CDR3 loop reads CASSLVGQVKTGELFF. Here the CDR3 DNA reads TGCGCCAGCAGCTTGGTGGGCCAGGTGAAAACCGGGGAGCTGTTTTTT.

The chain combines TRBV6-5 with TRBJ1-5; possibly TRBD1 for D (5 bases). Trimming pared 4 bases from V and 0 bases from J, leaving 7 bases between. CDR1 and CDR2 from the germline V gene are MNHEY and SVGAGI. CDR3 length: 14 residues. The CDR3 spells CASSSTASNQPQHF. CDR3 nucleotide sequence: TGTGCCAGCAGTTCGACAGCTAGCAATCAGCCCCAGCATTTT.

This clone appeared once. V gene TRBV6-5 combines with J gene TRBJ2-7; 8 bases fit TRBD1. CDR3 length: 16 amino acids. J was trimmed by 2 bases and V by 4 bases; bases with no gene match: 10. Germline V gene sequence: CDR1 MNHEY, CDR2 SVGAGI. The CDR3 DNA follows: TGTGCCAGCAGTTCGCGACAGGGGAGGACGGCCTACGAGCAGTACTTC. Residues: CASSSRQGRTAYEQYF.

The V and J genes are TRBV7-3 and TRBJ2-7; 9 bases align to TRBD1. After removal of 5 bases from V and 3 bases from J, the junction contained 5 bases not matched to a gene. Germline loops: CDR1 SGHTA, CDR2 FQGTGA. This CDR3 spans 14 amino acids. In nucleotides, the CDR3 is TGTGCCAGCAGCGCCTCGGGACAGGGCTACGAGCAGTACTTC. It yields the protein CASSASGQGYEQYF. The entire variable domain, with the rest obtained from reference TRBV7-3 and TRBJ2-7, is as follows: GAGVSQTPSNKVTEKGKYVELRCDPISGHTALYWYRQSLGQGPEFLIYFQGTGAADDSGLPNDRFFAVRPEGSVSTLKIQRTERGDSAVYLCASSASGQGYEQYFGPGTRLTVT.

This clone has just one count. This sequence joins TRBV5-6 and TRBJ1-5; D is unresolved. This CDR3 spans 14 amino acids. From germline, CDR1 is SGHDT and CDR2 YYEEEE. V was pared by 0 bases and J by 4 bases, with 8 bases between. The CDR3 reads CASSLGPLNQPQHF. The CDR3 DNA sequence: TGTGCCAGCAGCTTGGGGCCTTTGAATCAGCCCCAGCATTTT.